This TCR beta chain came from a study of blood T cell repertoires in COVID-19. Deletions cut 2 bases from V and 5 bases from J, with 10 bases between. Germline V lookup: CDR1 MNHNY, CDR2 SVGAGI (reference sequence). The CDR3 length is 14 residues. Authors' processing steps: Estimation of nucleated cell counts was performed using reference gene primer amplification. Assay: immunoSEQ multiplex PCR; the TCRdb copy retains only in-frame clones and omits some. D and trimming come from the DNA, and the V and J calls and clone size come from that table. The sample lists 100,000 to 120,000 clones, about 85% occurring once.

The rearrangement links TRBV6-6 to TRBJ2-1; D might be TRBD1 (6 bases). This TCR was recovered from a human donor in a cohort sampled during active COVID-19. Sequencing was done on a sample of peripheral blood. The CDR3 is CASSYGQYDNEQFF. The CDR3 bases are TGTGCCAGCAGTTACGGACAGTATGACAATGAGCAGTTCTTC.